The 5 T cell receptor beta chains presented below share a single source sample, sequenced in a study of patients with pleural tuberculosis. Via MiXCR, TCRdb re-called the reads, giving one row per CDR3 protein. The table has about 29,000 distinct CDR3 sequences, roughly 18% seen once. The sample was peripheral blood. The origin of the receptors is a human donor with pleural tuberculosis.

This clonotype was detected many times. The chain links TRBV27 to TRBJ1-5; 8 positions match TRBD1. V lost 2 bases, J lost 4 bases, and 4 bases stayed unmatched. Germline CDR1 is MNHEY and CDR2 is SMNVEV (reference sequence). The CDR3 is 15 residues long. In DNA form, the CDR3 reads TGTGCCAGCAGTTTAGGACAGGGTGGTAATCAGCCCCAGCATTTT. Its protein is CASSLGQGGNQPQHF.

This clonotype appeared many times. The chain uses TRBV19 and TRBJ1-2; D gene uncertain. This CDR3 is 11 amino acids long. The germline V gene has CDR1 LNHDA and CDR2 SQIVND (reference sequence). V was pared by 3 bases and J by 8 bases, with 7 bases between. The CDR3 DNA reads TGTGCCAGTAGTATCCGGTTCGGCTACACCTTC. Translating gives CASSIRFGYTF.

The sample holds one count of this clonotype. One end of the junction does not line up with germline, which may come from a read error. V is TRBV27 and J is TRBJ2-1, with D perhaps TRBD2 (5 bases). The CDR3 runs 11 residues. Germline loops: CDR1 MNHEY, CDR2 SMNVEV (reference sequence). The CDR3 spells CASDSHNEQFF. CDR3 coding DNA: TGTGCCTCGGACTCCCACAATGAGCAGTTCTTC.

The rearrangement uses TRBV7-9 and TRBJ2-5; 8 bases agree with TRBD1. Germline loops: CDR1 SEHNR, CDR2 FQNEAQ (reference sequence). V trimming: 3 bases; J trimming: 4 bases; junction bases outside the gene matches: 7. This CDR3 contains 15 residues. CDR3 sequence (DNA): TGTGCCAGCAGCTTGACGGACAGGGTTCGAGAGACCCAGTACTTC. Its translation is CASSLTDRVRETQYF. The full variable domain, with the rest looked up from reference TRBV7-9 and TRBJ2-5, is DTGVSQNPRHKITKRGQNVTFRCDPISEHNRLYWYRQTLGQGPEFLTYFQNEAQLEKSRLLSDRFSAERPKGSFSTLEIQRTEQGDSAMYLCASSLTDRVRETQYFGPGTRLLVL.

There are many counts of this clonotype. The chain couples TRBV28 to TRBJ1-3; maybe TRBD1 (6 bases). The germline gives CDR1 MDHEN, CDR2 SYDVKM. The CDR3 is 17 amino acids. Trimming stripped 4 bases from V and 2 bases from J, with 18 bases between. Written as DNA, the CDR3 is TGTGCCAGCAGTTCGGGGGGCCTATTGGGGCCTGGAAACACCATATATTTT. It yields the protein CASSSGGLLGPGNTIYF.